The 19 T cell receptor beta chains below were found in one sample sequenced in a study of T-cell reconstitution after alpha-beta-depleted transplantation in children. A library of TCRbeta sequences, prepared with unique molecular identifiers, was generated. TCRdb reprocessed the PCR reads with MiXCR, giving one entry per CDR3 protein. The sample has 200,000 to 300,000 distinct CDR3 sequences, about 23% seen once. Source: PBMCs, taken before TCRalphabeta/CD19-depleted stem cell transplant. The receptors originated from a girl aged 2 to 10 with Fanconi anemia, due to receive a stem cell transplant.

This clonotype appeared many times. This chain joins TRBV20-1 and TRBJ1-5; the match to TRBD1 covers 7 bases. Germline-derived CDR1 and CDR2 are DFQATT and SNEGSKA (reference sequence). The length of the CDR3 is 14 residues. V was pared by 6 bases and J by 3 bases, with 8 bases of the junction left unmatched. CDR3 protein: CSAAGQLLNQPQHF. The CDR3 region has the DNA TGCAGTGCAGCGGGACAGTTACTCAATCAGCCCCAGCATTTT.

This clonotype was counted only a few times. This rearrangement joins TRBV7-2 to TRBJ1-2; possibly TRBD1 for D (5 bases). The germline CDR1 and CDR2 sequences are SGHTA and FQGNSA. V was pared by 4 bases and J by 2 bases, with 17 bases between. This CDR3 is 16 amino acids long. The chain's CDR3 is CASSSSSRRTNYGYTF. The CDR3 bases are TGTGCCAGCAGCTCCTCCTCCAGACGGACAAACTATGGCTACACCTTC.

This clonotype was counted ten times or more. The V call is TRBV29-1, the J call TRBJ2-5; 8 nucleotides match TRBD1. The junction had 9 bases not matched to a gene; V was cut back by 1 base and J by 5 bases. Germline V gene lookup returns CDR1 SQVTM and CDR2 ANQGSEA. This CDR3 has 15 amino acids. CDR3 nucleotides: TGCAGCGTTGAAGCCGGACAGGGCAAGTGGGAGACCCAGTACTTC. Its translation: CSVEAGQGKWETQYF.

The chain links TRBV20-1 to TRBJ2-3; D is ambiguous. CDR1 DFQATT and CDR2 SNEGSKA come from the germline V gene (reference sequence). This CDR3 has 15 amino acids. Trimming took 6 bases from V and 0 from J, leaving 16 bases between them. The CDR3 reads CSAFERSRSTDTQYF. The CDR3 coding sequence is TGCAGTGCCTTTGAAAGGTCTAGGAGCACAGATACGCAGTATTTT.

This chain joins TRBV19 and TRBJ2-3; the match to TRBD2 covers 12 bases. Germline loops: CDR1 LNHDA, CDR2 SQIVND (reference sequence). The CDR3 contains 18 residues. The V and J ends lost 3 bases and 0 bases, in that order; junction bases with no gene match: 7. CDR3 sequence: CASSMVRLAGGSTDTQYF. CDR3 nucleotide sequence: TGTGCCAGTAGTATGGTTCGGCTAGCGGGGGGGAGCACAGATACGCAGTATTTT.

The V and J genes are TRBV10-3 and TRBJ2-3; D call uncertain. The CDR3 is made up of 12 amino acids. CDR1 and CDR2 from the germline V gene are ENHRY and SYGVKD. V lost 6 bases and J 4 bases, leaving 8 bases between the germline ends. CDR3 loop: CAIRESPDTQYF. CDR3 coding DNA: TGTGCCATCAGGGAATCGCCAGATACGCAGTATTTT.

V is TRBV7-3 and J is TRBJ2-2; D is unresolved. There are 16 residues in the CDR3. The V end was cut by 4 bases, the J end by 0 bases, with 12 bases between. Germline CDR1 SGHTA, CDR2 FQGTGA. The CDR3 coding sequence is TGTGCCAGCAGCTCTGGAAGGACGGCGAACACCGGGGAGCTGTTTTTT. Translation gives CASSSGRTANTGELFF. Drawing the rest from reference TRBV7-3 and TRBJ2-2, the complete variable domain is GAGVSQTPSNKVTEKGKYVELRCDPISGHTALYWYRQSLGQGPEFLIYFQGTGAADDSGLPNDRFFAVRPEGSVSTLKIQRTERGDSAVYLCASSSGRTANTGELFFGEGSRLTVL.

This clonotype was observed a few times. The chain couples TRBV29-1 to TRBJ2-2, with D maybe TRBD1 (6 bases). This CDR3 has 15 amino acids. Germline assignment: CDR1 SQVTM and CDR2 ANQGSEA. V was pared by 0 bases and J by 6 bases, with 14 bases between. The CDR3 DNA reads TGCAGCGTTGAAGAACGGGACATAGAGGCCGGGGAGCTGTTTTTT. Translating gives CSVEERDIEAGELFF.

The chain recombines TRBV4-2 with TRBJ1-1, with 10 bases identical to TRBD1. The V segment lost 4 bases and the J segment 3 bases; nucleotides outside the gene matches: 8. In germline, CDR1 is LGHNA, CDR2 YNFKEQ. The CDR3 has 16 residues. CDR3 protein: CASSPKDRGRHTEAFF. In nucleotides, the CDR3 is TGTGCCAGCAGCCCGAAAGACAGGGGGCGGCACACTGAAGCTTTCTTT.

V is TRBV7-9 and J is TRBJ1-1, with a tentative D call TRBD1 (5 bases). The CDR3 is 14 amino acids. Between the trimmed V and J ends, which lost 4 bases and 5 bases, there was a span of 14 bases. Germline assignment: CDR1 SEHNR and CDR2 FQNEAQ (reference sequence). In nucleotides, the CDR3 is TGTGCCAGCAGCTACCGGGTGGGGCGGACTGAAGCTTTCTTT. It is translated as CASSYRVGRTEAFF.

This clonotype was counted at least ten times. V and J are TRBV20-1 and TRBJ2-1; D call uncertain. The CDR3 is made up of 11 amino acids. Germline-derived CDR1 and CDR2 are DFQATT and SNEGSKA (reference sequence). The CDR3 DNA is TGCACGGTCCAGAGCAGGAATGAGCAGTTCTTC. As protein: CTVQSRNEQFF.

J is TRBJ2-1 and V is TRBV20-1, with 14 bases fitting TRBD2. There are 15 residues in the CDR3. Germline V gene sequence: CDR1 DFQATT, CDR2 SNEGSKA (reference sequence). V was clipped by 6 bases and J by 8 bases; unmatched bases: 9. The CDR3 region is CSAEPGLAGVDEQFF. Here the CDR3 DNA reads TGCAGTGCCGAGCCGGGACTAGCGGGAGTGGATGAGCAGTTCTTC.

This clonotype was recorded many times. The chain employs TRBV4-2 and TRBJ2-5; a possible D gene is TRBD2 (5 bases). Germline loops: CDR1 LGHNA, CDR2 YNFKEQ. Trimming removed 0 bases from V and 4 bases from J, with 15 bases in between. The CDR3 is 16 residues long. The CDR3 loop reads CASSQDLPRRIETQYF. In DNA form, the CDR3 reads TGTGCCAGCAGCCAAGATCTACCGAGGAGGATAGAGACCCAGTACTTC.

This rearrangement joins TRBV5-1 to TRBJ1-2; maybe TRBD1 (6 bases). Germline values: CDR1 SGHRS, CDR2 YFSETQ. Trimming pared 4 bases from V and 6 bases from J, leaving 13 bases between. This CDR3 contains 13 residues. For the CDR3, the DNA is TGCGCCAGCAGCCCAAGGACAGATCATGGCTACACCTTC. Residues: CASSPRTDHGYTF. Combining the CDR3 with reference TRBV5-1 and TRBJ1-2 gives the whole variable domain KAGVTQTPRYLIKTRGQQVTLSCSPISGHRSVSWYQQTPGQGLQFLFEYFSETQRNKGNFPGRFSGRQFSNSRSEMNVSTLELGDSALYLCASSPRTDHGYTFGSGTRLTVV.

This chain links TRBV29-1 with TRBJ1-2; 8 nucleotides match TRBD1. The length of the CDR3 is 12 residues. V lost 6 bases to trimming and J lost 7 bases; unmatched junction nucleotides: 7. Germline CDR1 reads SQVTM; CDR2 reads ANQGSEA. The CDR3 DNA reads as TGCAGCGTCCTGACAGGGGCGCGTGGCTACACCTTC. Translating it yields CSVLTGARGYTF.

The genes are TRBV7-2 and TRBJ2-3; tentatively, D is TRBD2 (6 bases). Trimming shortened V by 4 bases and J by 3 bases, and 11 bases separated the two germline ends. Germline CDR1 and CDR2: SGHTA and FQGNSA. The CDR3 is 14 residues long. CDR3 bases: TGTGCCAGCAGCTCAACGGGGGAGACAGATACGCAGTATTTT. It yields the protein CASSSTGETDTQYF.

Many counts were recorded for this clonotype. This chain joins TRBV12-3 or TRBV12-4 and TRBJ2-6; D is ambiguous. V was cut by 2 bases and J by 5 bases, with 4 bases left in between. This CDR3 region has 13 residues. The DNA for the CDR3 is TGTGCCAGCAGTTTAACCAGGGCCAACGTCCTGACTTTC. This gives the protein CASSLTRANVLTF.

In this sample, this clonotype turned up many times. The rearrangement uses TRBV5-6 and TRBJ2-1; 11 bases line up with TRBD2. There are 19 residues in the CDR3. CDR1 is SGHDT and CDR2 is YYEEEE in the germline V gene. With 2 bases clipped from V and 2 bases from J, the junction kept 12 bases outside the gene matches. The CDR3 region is CASSFKVLAGESAYNEQFF. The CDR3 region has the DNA TGTGCCAGCAGCTTTAAGGTACTAGCGGGAGAGTCGGCCTACAATGAGCAGTTCTTC.

This chain's CDR3 is CSPAGGRTDTQYF. The CDR3 bases are TGCAGTCCAGCGGGAGGTCGCACAGATACGCAGTATTTT. The V gene is TRBV20-1, the J gene TRBJ2-3; TRBD2 matches 9 bases. Per the germline V gene, CDR1 is DFQATT and CDR2 is SNEGSKA (reference sequence). CDR3 length: 13 residues. V lost 8 bases to trimming and J lost 1 base; unmatched junction nucleotides: 4.